This T cell receptor (beta chain) appears in the sequencing data of a study of T cells in Graves' hyperthyroidism and ophthalmopathy. In the study overall: Peripheral blood was obtained at initial diagnosis, preceding any treatment.

This clonotype was picked up a small number of times. Its specificity is unknown. There were TCR beta CDR3 regions amplified from RNA transcripts. HTBI primers were employed in a first-round RT-PCR of the TCR CDR3. Each CDR3 protein gets one entry after TCRdb re-called the multiplex PCR reads with MiXCR. The sample lists over 700,000 distinct CDR3 sequences; around 19% were seen once. Study-level points and caveats: The model's output predicted ophthalmopathy at a median of about 5.9 months prior to onset.

Germline V gene data show CDR1 as MGHRA and CDR2 as YSYEKL. V lost 3 bases to trimming and J lost 7 bases, with 13 bases between them. The CDR3 loop spans 14 amino acids. The hyperthyroidism was newly diagnosed and had lasted under 2 months; the patients were aged 18 to 65. Patients showing uncontrolled infection, other autoimmune disease, pregnancy or lactation were ineligible. The TCR sequence derives from a woman aged 45 to 65 with Graves' hyperthyroidism that later progressed to Graves' ophthalmopathy. The gene calls are TRBV4-1 and TRBJ1-5; maybe TRBD1 (6 bases). The sequencing input was blood. CDR3 nucleotides: TGCGCCAGCAGCCAGAGCAGGGGAATACAGCCCCAGCATTTT. Amino acids: CASSQSRGIQPQHF.